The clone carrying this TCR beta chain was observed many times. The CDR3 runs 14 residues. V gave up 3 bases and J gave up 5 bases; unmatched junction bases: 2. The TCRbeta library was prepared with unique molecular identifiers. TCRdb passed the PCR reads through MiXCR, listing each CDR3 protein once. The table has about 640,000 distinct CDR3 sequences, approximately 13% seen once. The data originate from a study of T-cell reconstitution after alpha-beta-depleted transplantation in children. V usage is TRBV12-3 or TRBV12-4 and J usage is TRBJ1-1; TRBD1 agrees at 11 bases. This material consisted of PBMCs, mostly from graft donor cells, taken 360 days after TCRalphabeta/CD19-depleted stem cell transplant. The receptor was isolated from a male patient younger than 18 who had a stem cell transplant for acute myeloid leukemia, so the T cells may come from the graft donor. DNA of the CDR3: TGTGCCAGCAGTTTGTGGGACAGGGGGACTGAAGCTTTCTTT. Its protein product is CASSLWDRGTEAFF.